The 10 T cell receptor beta chains listed next were all sequenced from one sample in a study of Graves' ophthalmopathy and Graves' hyperthyroidism (dated 2018 in TCRdb). The sample was run on an Illumina HiSeq 2000. For repertoire sequencing, TCR beta CDR3 regions were amplified from RNA transcripts. HTBI primers and the Qiagen OneStep RT-PCR kit were used in a first-round RT-PCR, which was followed by a second-round multiplex PCR, size selection and purification. TCRdb cleaned the public reads at Q25 with fastp, built clones with MiXCR and kept in-frame beta chains. Entries are consolidated by CDR3 protein sequence, retaining the most common genes and DNA. Across this sample there are some 25,000 distinct CDR3 sequences, with approximately 48% seen only once. The ten largest clones capture around 6.4% of the sample. Sequences were obtained from peripheral blood. The origin of the receptors is an adult woman with stable Graves' hyperthyroidism.

Comment on this clonotype: An end of the junction does not agree with germline; a read error may underlie this. This chain connects TRBV7-8 to TRBJ2-5; possibly TRBD1 for D (5 bases). In germline, CDR1 is SGHVS, CDR2 FQNEAQ. The length of the CDR3 is 15 residues. The CDR3 bases are TGTGCCAACAGCTTAGGGCTTGACACAGGAGAGACCCAGTACTTC. Its protein product is CANSLGLDTGETQYF.

The rearrangement links TRBV19 to TRBJ1-2, with D uncertain. Trimming cost V 4 bases and J 0 bases, with 9 bases left between them. This CDR3 spans 14 amino acids. Germline V gives CDR1 LNHDA, CDR2 SQIVND (reference sequence). CDR3 in DNA: TGTGCCAGTAGTACCGGACCAGCTAACTATGGCTACACCTTC. Its translation: CASSTGPANYGYTF.

The chain recombines TRBV20-1 with TRBJ2-5; 7 nucleotides match TRBD2. Germline assignment: CDR1 DFQATT and CDR2 SNEGSKA (reference sequence). The CDR3 runs 15 residues. J was trimmed by 0 bases and V by 3 bases; bases with no gene match: 7. CDR3 residues: CSASFASGNQETQYF. The CDR3 nucleotides read TGCAGTGCTAGTTTTGCTAGCGGAAACCAAGAGACCCAGTACTTC.

The CDR3 sequence: CASSLRTGAGNTF. The CDR3 bases are TGCGCCAGCAGCCTACGGACAGGGGCTGGAAACACCTTC. This rearrangement joins TRBV4-1 to TRBJ1-2; TRBD1 agrees at 9 bases. V gave up 4 bases and J gave up 12 bases; unmatched junction bases: 9. The CDR3 sequence is 13 residues long. Germline CDR1 and CDR2: MGHRA and YSYEKL.

A word on this clonotype: This may arise from a read error, as a much more abundant clone is one base away. The chain couples TRBV3-1 to TRBJ2-7; 7 bases fit TRBD1. Trimming at V came to 1 base and at J to 2 bases, leaving 5 bases not matched to a gene. There are 15 residues in the CDR3. The germline V gene encodes CDR1 LGHDT and CDR2 YNNKEL (reference sequence). CDR3 nucleotides: TGTGCCAGCAGCCAAGGACAGGGTGGTGCCTACGAGCAGTACTTC. Protein sequence: CASSQGQGGAYEQYF.

This clonotype is a singleton in its sample. CDR3 sequence reads: CATSRDFVGDQETQYF. The CDR3 DNA reads as TGTGCCACCAGCAGAGACTTCGTTGGGGACCAAGAGACCCAGTACTTC. The chain carries TRBV15 and TRBJ2-5; D uncertain. Germline CDR1 reads LNHNV; CDR2 reads YYDKDF (reference sequence). The CDR3 sequence is 16 residues long. V was cut by 0 bases and J by 0 bases, with 11 bases left in between.

This rearrangement joins TRBV20-1 to TRBJ2-7; TRBD2 matches 14 bases. Germline assignment: CDR1 DFQATT and CDR2 SNEGSKA (reference sequence). J was trimmed by 0 bases and V by 4 bases; bases with no gene match: 11. CDR3 length: 18 amino acids. The CDR3 DNA sequence: TGCAGTGCTATCGGGACTAGCGGGAGTGATCGGGGCTCCTACGAGCAGTACTTC. It encodes CSAIGTSGSDRGSYEQYF.

Judged by abundance, this clonotype is medium-sized. This rearrangement joins TRBV20-1 to TRBJ1-2; 10 bases are shared with TRBD1. This CDR3 has 13 amino acids. Trimming cost V 3 bases and J 3 bases; bases outside gene matches: 1. Looked up from germline, CDR1 is DFQATT and CDR2 is SNEGSKA (reference sequence). CDR3 region: CSARGQGYYGYTF. In DNA form, the CDR3 reads TGCAGTGCTAGGGGACAGGGGTACTATGGCTACACCTTC.

This clonotype is medium-sized. CDR3 DNA: TGCGCCAGCAGCTCGGACGGCTACGAGCAGTACTTC. Amino acids: CASSSDGYEQYF. The genes are TRBV5-1 and TRBJ2-7; no firm D call. With 3 bases removed from V and 3 bases from J, the gap between germline ends came to 7 bases. This CDR3 is 12 amino acids long. Germline V gene lookup returns CDR1 SGHRS and CDR2 YFSETQ.

In this sample, this clonotype is medium-sized. V is TRBV7-9 and J is TRBJ2-7; D is uncertain. CDR3 length equals 11 residues. The germline V gene encodes CDR1 SEHNR and CDR2 FQNEAQ (reference sequence). The ends were cut back, 5 bases at V and 5 bases at J, with 7 bases in the middle. The CDR3 reads CASSENHEQYF. The CDR3 nucleotides are TGTGCCAGCAGCGAAAACCACGAGCAGTACTTC.